This T cell receptor (beta chain) stems from a study of read filtering for tumor transcriptome and immune sequencing. The study's findings and limits: The CD138-negative fraction was mixed bone marrow immune cells, not pure T cells. IR-seq captured clonotypes deeper and more reliably than RNA-seq.

This clonotype was found many times. What it recognizes is unknown. Germline CDR1 is SGHTA and CDR2 is FQGTGA. V was cut by 5 bases and J by 0 bases, with 10 bases left in between. The CDR3 loop spans 15 amino acids. Molecular barcoded adaptors covering alpha/delta and beta/gamma chains were used on about 0.4 ug RNA. TCRdb used MiXCR to reprocess the reads, holding one entry per CDR3 protein. This sample has 100,000 to 150,000 distinct CDR3 sequences, with 13% found just once. The sample consisted of a population of CD138-negative cells sorted from bone marrow. The chain employs TRBV7-3 and TRBJ2-2; a possible D gene is TRBD2 (5 bases). The TCR comes from a donor over 35 with multiple myeloma. The CDR3 DNA sequence: TGTGCCAGCAGCGTTACTAGTGCGAACACCGGGGAGCTGTTTTTT. Its translation is CASSVTSANTGELFF.